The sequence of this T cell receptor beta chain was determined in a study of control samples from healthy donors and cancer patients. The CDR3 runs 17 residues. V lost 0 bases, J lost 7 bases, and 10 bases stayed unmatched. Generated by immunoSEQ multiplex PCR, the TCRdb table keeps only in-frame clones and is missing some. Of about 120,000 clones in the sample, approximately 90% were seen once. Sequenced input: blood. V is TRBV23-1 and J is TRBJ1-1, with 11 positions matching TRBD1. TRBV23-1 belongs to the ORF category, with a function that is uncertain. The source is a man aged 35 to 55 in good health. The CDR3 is CASSQSPDRGLRIEAFF. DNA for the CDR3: TGCGCCAGCAGTCAATCCCCGGACAGGGGGCTTAGGATTGAAGCTTTCTTT.